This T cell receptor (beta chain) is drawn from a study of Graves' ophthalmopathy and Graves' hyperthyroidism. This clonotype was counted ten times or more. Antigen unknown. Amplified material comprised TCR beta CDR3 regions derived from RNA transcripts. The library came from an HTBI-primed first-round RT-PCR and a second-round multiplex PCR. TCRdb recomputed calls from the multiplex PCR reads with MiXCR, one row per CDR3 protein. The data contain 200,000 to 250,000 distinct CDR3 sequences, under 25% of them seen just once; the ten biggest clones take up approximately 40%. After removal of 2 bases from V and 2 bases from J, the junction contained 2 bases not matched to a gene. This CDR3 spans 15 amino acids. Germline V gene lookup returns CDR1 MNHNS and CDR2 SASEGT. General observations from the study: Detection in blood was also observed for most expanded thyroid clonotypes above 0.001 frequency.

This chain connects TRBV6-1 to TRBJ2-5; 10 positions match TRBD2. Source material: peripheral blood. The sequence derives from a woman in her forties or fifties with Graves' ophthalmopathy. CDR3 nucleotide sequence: TGTGCCAGCAGTGAACTAGCGGGAGAACAAGAGACCCAGTACTTC. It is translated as CASSELAGEQETQYF.